The 8 T cell receptor beta chains presented below share a single source sample, sequenced in a study of shared clonotypes between healthy human individuals. Assay used: immunoSEQ multiplex PCR; TCRdb lists only in-frame clones, some missing. This repertoire shows about 2 million clones, about 95% found once; its top ten account for 1% to 1.3%. CD45RO negativity and positive selection for CCR7 defined naive CD8 cells, a population that excluded terminally differentiated effector memory CD45RA+ cells. Specimen: naive CD8+ T cells sorted from blood. The receptors shown here come from a man between 18 and 29 years old in good health.

The J gene is TRBJ1-1, the V gene TRBV27, with D unclear. V lost 3 bases, J lost 2 bases, and 7 bases lay in between. CDR3 length: 13 residues. From germline, CDR1 is MNHEY and CDR2 SMNVEV (reference sequence). The CDR3 loop reads CASSFTPNTEAFF. CDR3 bases: TGTGCCAGCAGTTTTACCCCAAACACTGAAGCTTTCTTT.

V and J are TRBV9 and TRBJ2-7; maybe TRBD1 (6 bases). Trimming left V 7 bases short and J 0 bases short, with 17 bases between. This CDR3 region has 15 residues. CDR1 is SGDLS and CDR2 is YYNGEE in the germline V gene. CDR3 sequence reads: CASGPPTGPSYEQYF. For the CDR3, the DNA is TGTGCCAGCGGACCCCCCACAGGGCCCTCCTACGAGCAGTACTTC.

The table lists this clone with a count of one. The rearrangement uses TRBV9 and TRBJ2-3; D is possibly TRBD1 (6 bases). Germline V lookup: CDR1 SGDLS, CDR2 YYNGEE. Trimming cost V 3 bases and J 6 bases, with 20 bases left between them. The CDR3 has 16 amino acids. The CDR3 DNA sequence: TGTGCCAGCAGCGCAACAGGGACCCCGATTGCGGATACGCAGTATTTT. It is translated as CASSATGTPIADTQYF.

The chain links TRBV18 to TRBJ1-2; 10 bases are a match to TRBD1. Unmatched junction bases numbered 3, after V lost 2 bases and J lost 6 bases. The germline V gene encodes CDR1 KGHSH and CDR2 LQKENI. The CDR3 runs to 14 residues. The CDR3 region is CASSPETGGDGYTF. DNA for the CDR3: TGTGCCAGCTCACCAGAGACAGGGGGCGATGGCTACACCTTC. Full variable domain (outside the CDR3, taken from reference TRBV18 and TRBJ1-2): NAGVMQNPRHLVRRRGQEARLRCSPMKGHSHVYWYRQLPEEGLKFMVYLQKENIIDESGMPKERFSAEFPKEGPSILRIQQVVRGDSAAYFCASSPETGGDGYTFGSGTRLTVV.

The chain couples TRBV25-1 to TRBJ1-1; 7 nucleotides align to TRBD1. Germline CDR1 MGHDK, CDR2 SYGVNS. This CDR3 region has 15 residues. Trimming at V came to 3 bases and at J to 5 bases, leaving 9 bases not matched to a gene. The CDR3 region is CASSDPQGVKTEAFF. The CDR3 DNA follows: TGTGCCAGCAGTGATCCTCAGGGGGTAAAGACTGAAGCTTTCTTT. The full variable domain, rest sourced from reference TRBV25-1 and TRBJ1-1, is EADIYQTPRYLVIGTGKKITLECSQTMGHDKMYWYQQDPGMELHLIHYSYGVNSTEKGDLSSESTVSRIRTEHFPLTLESARPSHTSQYLCASSDPQGVKTEAFFGQGTRLTVV.

The J gene is TRBJ2-5, the V gene TRBV6-1; D is unclear. The CDR3 sequence is 13 residues long. The V end lost 1 base, the J end lost 10 bases, and 13 bases lay between the germline ends. Germline assignment: CDR1 MNHNS and CDR2 SASEGT. CDR3 region: CASSEGQYWDQYF. CDR3 DNA sequence: TGTGCCAGCAGTGAAGGCCAGTACTGGGACCAGTACTTC.

This chain uses TRBV7-8 with TRBJ1-3, with TRBD1 as a possible D gene (5 bases). Trimming left V 1 base short and J 0 bases short, with 10 bases between. This CDR3 has 16 amino acids. Germline lookup yields CDR1 SGHVS and CDR2 FQNEAQ. In DNA form, the CDR3 reads TGTGCCAGCAGCTTAGACCAGGGAAACTCTGGAAACACCATATATTTT. This sequence encodes CASSLDQGNSGNTIYF.

This chain joins TRBV6-5 and TRBJ2-7, with 7 bases fitting TRBD1. CDR3 length: 14 amino acids. CDR1 and CDR2 from the germline V gene are MNHEY and SVGAGI. Unmatched junction bases numbered 7, after V lost 6 bases and J lost 2 bases. The CDR3 nucleotides read TGTGCCAGCAGGATAACAGGGGCGACCTACGAGCAGTACTTC. This codes for CASRITGATYEQYF.